The T cell receptor beta chain under discussion was sequenced for a study of T cells in Graves' hyperthyroidism and ophthalmopathy. In germline, CDR1 is SGHRS, CDR2 YFSETQ. The CDR3 extends over 16 amino acids. V lost 0 bases and J lost 4; bases outside the gene matches: 7. RNA transcripts gave rise to amplified TCR beta CDR3 regions. First-round RT-PCR of the TCR CDR3 relied on the HTBI primer set. MiXCR, applied by TCRdb to the multiplex PCR reads, yields one record per CDR3 protein. The sample lists roughly 400,000 distinct CDR3 sequences; over 12% were seen once. This sequence joins TRBV5-1 and TRBJ1-2, with 9 bases that match TRBD1. This receptor was obtained from a man between 50 and 59 years old with Graves' ophthalmopathy. Sequenced input: blood. The CDR3 is CASSLEGQGSAYGYTF. CDR3 nucleotide sequence: TGCGCCAGCAGCTTGGAGGGACAGGGAAGTGCCTATGGCTACACCTTC.